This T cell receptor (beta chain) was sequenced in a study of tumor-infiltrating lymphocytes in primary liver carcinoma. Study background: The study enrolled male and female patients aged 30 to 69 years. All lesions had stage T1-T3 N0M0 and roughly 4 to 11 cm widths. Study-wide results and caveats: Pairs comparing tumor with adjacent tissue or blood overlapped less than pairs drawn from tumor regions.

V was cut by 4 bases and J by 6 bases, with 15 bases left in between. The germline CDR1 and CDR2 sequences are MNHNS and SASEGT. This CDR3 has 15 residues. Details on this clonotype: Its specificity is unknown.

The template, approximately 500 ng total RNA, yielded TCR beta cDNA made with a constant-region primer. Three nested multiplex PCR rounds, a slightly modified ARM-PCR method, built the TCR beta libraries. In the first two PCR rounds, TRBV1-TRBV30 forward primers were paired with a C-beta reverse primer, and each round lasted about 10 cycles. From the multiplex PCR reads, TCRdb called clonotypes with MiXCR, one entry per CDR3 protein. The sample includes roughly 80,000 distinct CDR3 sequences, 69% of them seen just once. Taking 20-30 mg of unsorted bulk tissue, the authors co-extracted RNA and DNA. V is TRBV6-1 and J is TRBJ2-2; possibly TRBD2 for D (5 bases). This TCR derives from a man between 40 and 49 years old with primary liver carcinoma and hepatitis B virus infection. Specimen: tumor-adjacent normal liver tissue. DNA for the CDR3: TGTGCCAGCAGTGTGGGAGAGCTAGAGTCCGGGGAGCTGTTTTTT. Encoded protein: CASSVGELESGELFF.